This T cell receptor beta chain was retrieved from a study of shared T cell receptors in the human thymus. The table came from immunoSEQ multiplex PCR; TCRdb's copy has only in-frame clones and leaves some out. The table includes about 730,000 clones, 70% to 90% detected once. The CDR3 covers 12 residues. V lost 4 bases, J lost 5 bases, and 8 bases lay in between. Germline V lookup: CDR1 PRHDT, CDR2 FYEKMQ (reference sequence). These same records also appear under a second study, on human thymus T cells. That source adds: The donor group consisted of healthy Finnish infants who were having corrective surgery for congenital heart defects. In corrective heart surgery, resections were taken, and these provided the thymus tissue. An apparent bias in V and J gene usage was seen in thymic and blood repertoires. Related research described strongly overlapping thymic repertoires in unrelated people.

This TCR came from a girl less than two years old with a congenital heart defect. V is TRBV13 and J is TRBJ1-2, with a weak D call TRBD1 (5 bases). The sequenced sample consisted of thymocytes. Here the CDR3 DNA reads TGTGCCAGCAGCTACGGGGGATATGGCTACACCTTC. It translates to CASSYGGYGYTF.